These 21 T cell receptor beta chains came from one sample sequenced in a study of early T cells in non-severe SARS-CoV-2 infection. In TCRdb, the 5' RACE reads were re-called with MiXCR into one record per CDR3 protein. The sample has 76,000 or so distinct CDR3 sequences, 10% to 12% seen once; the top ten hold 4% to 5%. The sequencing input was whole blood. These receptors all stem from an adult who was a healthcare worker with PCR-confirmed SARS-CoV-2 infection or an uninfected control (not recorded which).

The CDR3 DNA is TGCAGCGTTGTTGGGGACAAGCATGGCTACACCTTC. Translating it yields CSVVGDKHGYTF. The rearrangement links TRBV29-1 to TRBJ1-2, with D possibly matching TRBD1 (6 bases). Per germline, CDR1 SQVTM and CDR2 ANQGSEA. The CDR3 has 12 amino acids. V was clipped by 4 bases and J by 6 bases, with 12 bases between them.

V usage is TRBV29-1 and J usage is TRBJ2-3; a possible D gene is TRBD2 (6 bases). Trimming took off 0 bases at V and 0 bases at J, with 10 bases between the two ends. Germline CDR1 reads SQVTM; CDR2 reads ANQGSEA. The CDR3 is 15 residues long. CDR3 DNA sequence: TGCAGCGTTGAAGATCGGGGGACCAGCACAGATACGCAGTATTTT. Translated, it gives CSVEDRGTSTDTQYF.

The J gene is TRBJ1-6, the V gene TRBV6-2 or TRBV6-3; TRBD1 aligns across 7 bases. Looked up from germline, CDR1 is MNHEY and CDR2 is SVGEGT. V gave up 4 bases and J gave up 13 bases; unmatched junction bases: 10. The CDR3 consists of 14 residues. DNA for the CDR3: TGTGCCAGCAGTTTCGGACAGGAGAACAGCCCCCTCCACTTT. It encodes CASSFGQENSPLHF.

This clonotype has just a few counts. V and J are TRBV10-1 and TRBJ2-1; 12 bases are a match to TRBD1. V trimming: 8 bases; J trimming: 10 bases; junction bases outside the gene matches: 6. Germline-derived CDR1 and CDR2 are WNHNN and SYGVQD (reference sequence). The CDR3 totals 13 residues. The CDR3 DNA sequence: TGCGCCAGCCGGGACAGGGGGCGCGGGGAGCAGTTCTTC. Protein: CASRDRGRGEQFF.

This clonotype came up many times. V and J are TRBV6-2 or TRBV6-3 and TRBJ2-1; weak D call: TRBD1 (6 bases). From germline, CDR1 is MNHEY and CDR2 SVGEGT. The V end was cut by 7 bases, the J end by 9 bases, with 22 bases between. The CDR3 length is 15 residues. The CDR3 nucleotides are TGTGCCAGCACCCTGGACAGCCCTCGAGGGGGTGAGCAGTTCTTC. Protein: CASTLDSPRGGEQFF.

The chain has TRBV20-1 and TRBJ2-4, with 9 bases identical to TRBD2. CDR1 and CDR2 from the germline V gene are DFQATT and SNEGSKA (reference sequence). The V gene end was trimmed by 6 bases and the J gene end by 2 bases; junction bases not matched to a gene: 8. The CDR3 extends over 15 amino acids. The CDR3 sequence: CSAHLAGPTKNIQYF. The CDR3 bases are TGCAGTGCGCATCTAGCGGGGCCTACCAAAAACATTCAGTACTTC.

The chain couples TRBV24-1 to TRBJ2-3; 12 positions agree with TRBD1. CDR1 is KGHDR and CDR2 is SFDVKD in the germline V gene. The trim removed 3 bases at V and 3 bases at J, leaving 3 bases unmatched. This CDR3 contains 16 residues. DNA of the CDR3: TGTGCCACCAGTGATGCGGGACAGGGGGCGACAGATACGCAGTATTTT. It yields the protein CATSDAGQGATDTQYF.

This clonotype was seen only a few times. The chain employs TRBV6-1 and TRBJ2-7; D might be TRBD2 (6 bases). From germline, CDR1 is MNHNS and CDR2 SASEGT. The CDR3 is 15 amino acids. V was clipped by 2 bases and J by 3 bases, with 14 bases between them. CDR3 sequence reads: CASSENWRAVYEQYF. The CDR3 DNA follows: TGTGCCAGCAGTGAAAATTGGAGGGCAGTCTACGAGCAGTACTTC.

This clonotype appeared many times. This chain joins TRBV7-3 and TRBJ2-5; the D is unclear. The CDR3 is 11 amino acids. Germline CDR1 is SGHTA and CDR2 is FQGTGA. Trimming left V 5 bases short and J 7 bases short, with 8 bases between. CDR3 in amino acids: CASSASGTQYF. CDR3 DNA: TGTGCCAGCAGCGCCTCCGGGACCCAGTACTTC.

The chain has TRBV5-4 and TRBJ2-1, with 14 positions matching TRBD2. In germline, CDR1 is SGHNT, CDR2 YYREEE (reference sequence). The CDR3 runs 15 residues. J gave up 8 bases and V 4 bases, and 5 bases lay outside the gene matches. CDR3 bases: TGTGCCAGCAGCGATGGGACTAGCGGGGGCTATGAGCAGTTCTTC. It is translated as CASSDGTSGGYEQFF.

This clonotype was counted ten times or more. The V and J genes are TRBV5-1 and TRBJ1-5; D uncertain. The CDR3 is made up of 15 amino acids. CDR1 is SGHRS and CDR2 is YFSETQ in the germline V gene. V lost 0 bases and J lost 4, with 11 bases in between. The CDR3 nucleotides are TGCGCCAGCAGCTTGGGGCTTGGGGAAAATCAGCCCCAGCATTTT. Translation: CASSLGLGENQPQHF.

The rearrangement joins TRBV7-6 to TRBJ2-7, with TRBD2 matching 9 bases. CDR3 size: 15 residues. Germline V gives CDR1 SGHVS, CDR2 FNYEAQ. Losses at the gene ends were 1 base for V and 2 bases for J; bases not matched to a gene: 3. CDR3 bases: TGTGCCAGCAGCTTAGGAGCGGGGGGCACCTACGAGCAGTACTTC. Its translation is CASSLGAGGTYEQYF. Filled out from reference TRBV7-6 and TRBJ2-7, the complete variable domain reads GAGVSQSPRYKVTKRGQDVALRCDPISGHVSLYWYRQALGQGPEFLTYFNYEAQQDKSGLPNDRFSAERPEGSISTLTIQRTEQRDSAMYRCASSLGAGGTYEQYFGPGTRLTVT.

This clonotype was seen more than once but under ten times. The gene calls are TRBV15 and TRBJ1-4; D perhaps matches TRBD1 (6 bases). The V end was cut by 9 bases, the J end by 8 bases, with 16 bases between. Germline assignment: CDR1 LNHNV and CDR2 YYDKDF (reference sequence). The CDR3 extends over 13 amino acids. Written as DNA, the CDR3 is TGTGCCACGGCGGAACAGGGTTTAGAAAAACTGTTTTTT. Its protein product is CATAEQGLEKLFF.

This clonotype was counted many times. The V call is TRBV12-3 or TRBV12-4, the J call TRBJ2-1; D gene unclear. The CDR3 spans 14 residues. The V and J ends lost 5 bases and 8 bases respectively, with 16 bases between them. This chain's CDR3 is CASSPDGPLDEQFF. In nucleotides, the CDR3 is TGTGCCAGCAGTCCGGACGGGCCTTTGGATGAGCAGTTCTTC.

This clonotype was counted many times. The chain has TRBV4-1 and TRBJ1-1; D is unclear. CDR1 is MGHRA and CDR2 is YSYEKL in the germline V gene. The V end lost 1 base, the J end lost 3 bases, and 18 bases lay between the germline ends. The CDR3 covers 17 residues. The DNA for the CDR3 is TGCGCCAGCAGCCAAGCAAGGGTCAGGAGGATGGACACTGAAGCTTTCTTT. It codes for CASSQARVRRMDTEAFF.

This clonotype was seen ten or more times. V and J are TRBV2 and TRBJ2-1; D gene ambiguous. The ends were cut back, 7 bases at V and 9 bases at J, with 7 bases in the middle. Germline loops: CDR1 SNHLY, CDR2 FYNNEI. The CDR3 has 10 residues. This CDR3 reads CASKIGEQFF. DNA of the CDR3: TGTGCCAGCAAGATAGGTGAGCAGTTCTTC.

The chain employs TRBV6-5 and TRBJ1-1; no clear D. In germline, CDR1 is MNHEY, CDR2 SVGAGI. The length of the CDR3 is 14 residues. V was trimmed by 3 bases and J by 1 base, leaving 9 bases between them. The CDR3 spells CASSYRRPNTEAFF. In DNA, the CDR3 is TGTGCCAGCAGTTATAGACGCCCGAACACTGAAGCTTTCTTT.

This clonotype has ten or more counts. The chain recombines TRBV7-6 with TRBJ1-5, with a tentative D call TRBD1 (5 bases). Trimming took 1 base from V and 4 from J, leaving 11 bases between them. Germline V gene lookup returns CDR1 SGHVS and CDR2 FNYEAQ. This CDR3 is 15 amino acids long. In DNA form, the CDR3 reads TGTGCCAGCAGCTTAGTATCGGGGGGTAATCAGCCCCAGCATTTT. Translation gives CASSLVSGGNQPQHF.

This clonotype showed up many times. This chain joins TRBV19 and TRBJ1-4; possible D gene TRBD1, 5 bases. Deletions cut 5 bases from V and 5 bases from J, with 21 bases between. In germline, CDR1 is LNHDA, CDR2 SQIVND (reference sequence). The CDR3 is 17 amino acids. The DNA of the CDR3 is TGTGCCAGTAGTCCCGGGAGGGGCGAATCAGAGAATGAAAAACTGTTTTTT. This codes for CASSPGRGESENEKLFF.

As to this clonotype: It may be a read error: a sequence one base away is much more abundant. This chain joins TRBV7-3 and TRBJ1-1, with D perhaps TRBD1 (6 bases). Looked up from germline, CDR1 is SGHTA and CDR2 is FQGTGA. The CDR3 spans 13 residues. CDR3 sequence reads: CVSSTRTDTEAFF. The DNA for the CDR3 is TGTGTCAGCAGCACCAGGACAGACACTGAAGCTTTCTTT.

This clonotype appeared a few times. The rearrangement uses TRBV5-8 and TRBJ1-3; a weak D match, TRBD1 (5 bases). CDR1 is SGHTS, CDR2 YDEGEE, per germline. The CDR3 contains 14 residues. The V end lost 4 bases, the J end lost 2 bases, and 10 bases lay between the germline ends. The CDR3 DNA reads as TGTGCCAGCAGCCGCCGGGACCCTGGAAACACCATATATTTT. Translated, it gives CASSRRDPGNTIYF.